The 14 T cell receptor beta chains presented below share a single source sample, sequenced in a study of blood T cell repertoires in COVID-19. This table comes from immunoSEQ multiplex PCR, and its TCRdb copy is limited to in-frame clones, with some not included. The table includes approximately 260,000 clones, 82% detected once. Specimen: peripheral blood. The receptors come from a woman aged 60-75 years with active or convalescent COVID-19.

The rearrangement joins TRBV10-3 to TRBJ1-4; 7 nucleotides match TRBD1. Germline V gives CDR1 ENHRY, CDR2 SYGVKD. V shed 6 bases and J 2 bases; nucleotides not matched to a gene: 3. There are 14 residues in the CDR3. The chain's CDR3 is CAISQGQTNEKLFF. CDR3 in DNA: TGTGCCATCAGCCAGGGACAGACTAATGAAAAACTGTTTTTT.

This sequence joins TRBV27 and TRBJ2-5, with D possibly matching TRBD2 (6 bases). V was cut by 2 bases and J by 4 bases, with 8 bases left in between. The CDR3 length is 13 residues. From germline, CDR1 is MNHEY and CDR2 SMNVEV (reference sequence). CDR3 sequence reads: CASSLGGRETQYF. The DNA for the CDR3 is TGTGCCAGCAGTTTAGGAGGGAGAGAGACCCAGTACTTC.

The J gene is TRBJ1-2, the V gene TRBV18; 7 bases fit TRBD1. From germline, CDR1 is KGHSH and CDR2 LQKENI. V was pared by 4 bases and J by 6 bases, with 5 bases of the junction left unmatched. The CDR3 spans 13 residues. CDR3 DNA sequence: TGTGCCAGCTCACAGGGACAGCTCGATGGCTACACCTTC. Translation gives CASSQGQLDGYTF.

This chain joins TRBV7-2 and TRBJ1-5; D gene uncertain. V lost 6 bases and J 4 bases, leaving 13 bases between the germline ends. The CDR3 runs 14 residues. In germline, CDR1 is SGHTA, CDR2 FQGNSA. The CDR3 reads CASSYRGGNQPQHF. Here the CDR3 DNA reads TGTGCCAGCAGTTATCGTGGAGGTAATCAGCCCCAGCATTTT.

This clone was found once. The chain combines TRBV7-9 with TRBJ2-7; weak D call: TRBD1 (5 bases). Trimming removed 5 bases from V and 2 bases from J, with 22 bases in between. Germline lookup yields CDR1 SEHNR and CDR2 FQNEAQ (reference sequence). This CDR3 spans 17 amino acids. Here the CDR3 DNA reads TGTGCCAGCAGCCTTACGCCCAGCAGGGCCGGGCCCTACGAGCAGTACTTC. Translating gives CASSLTPSRAGPYEQYF.

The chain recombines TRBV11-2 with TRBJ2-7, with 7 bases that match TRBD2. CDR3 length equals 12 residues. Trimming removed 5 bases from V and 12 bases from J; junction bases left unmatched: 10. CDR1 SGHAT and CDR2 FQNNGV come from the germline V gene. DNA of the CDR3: TGTGCCAGCAGCCTCGGACTAGGCAAAAGGTACTTC. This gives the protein CASSLGLGKRYF.

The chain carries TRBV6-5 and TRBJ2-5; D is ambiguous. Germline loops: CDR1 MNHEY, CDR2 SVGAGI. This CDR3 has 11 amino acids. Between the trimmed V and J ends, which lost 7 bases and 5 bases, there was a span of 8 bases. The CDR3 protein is CASKVEETQYF. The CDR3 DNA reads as TGTGCCAGCAAAGTTGAGGAGACCCAGTACTTC.

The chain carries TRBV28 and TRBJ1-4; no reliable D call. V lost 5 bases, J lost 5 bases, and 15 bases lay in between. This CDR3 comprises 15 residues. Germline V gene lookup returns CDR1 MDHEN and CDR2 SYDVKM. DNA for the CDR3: TGTGCCAGCAGTCAAATCCAGGCGGGAAATGAAAAACTGTTTTTT. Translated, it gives CASSQIQAGNEKLFF.

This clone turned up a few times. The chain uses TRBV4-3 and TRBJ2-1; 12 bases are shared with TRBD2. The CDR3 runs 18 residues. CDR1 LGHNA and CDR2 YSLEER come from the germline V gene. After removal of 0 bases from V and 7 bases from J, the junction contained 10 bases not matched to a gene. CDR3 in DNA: TGCGCCAGCAGCCAAGACCTTGTACTAGCGGGGGGCAGGAATGAGCAGTTCTTC. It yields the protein CASSQDLVLAGGRNEQFF.

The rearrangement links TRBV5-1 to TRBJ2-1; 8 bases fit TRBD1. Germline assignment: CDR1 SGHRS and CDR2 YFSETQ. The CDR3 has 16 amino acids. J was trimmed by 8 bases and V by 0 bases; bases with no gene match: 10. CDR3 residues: CASSLDSSGGGDEQFF. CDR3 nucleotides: TGCGCCAGCAGCTTGGATAGCTCAGGGGGCGGGGATGAGCAGTTCTTC.

The CDR3 nucleotides are TGTGCTAGTGGTTTGTCGGGACACGCGTATGGCTACACCTTC. Protein product: CASGLSGHAYGYTF. This chain links TRBV12-5 with TRBJ1-2, with D tentatively TRBD1 (6 bases). The CDR3 has 14 residues. CDR1 and CDR2 (germline): LGHNT, FRNRAP. The ends were cut back, 2 bases at V and 5 bases at J, with 12 bases in the middle.

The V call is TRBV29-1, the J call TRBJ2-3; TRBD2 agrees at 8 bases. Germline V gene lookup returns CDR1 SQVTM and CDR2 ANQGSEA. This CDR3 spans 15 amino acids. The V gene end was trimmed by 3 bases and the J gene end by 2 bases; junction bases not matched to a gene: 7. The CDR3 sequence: CSVDLRGANTDTQYF. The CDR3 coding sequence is TGCAGCGTTGATCTGCGGGGGGCCAACACAGATACGCAGTATTTT.

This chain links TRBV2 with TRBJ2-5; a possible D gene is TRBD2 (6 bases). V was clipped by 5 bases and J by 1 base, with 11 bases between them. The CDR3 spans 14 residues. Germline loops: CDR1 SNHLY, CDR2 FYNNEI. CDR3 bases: TGTGCCAGCAGTTTCCAGGGAGGCCAAGAGACCCAGTACTTC. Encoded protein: CASSFQGGQETQYF. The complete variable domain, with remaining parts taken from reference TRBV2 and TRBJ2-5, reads EPEVTQTPSHQVTQMGQEVILRCVPISNHLYFYWYRQILGQKVEFLVSFYNNEISEKSEIFDDQFSVERPDGSNFTLKIRSTKLEDSAMYFCASSFQGGQETQYFGPGTRLLVL.

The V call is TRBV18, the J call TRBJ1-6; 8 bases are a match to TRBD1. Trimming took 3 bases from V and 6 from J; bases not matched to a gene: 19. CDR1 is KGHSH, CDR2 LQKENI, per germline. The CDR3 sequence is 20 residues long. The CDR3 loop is CASSPNVPGQGRVLNSPLHF. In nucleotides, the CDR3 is TGTGCCAGCTCACCCAATGTCCCCGGACAGGGCCGAGTCCTTAATTCACCCCTCCACTTT.